This entry features one TCR beta chain sequence. Its antigen target is currently unknown. An end of the junction does not agree with germline; a read error may underlie this. This record belongs to a study of blood T cell repertoires in COVID-19 (dated by TCRdb to the early 2020s). Regarding the complete study: The collaborator samples originated in the United States, Italy and Spain and spanned the acute and convalescent phases of COVID-19. The material from the prospective study consisted of cDNA or gDNA derived from T cells, B-cell-depleted T cells, or PBMCs. Deeply sampled blood TCRbeta repertoires from subjects exposed to, actively infected with, or recovered from COVID-19 were included in the dataset. The repertoires were released in a freely available public database intended as a resource for research on the immune response to SARS-CoV-2. The samples were drawn from two sources: the first 160 participants of the ongoing ImmuneRACE study, and 1,000 to 1,500 subjects contributed by 6 global collaborators. The sample metadata nearly always contained a de-identified subject ID, COVID-19 status, age in years and sex. Where HLA class I and class II types were available, the types were taken from metadata supplied by the sample provider, not from assay-based typing. The investigation overall reported the following: The amount of clinical and demographic metadata varied by source and participant and was provided uncurated.

Looking up the germline V gene (reference sequence) yields CDR1 MNHEY and CDR2 SMNVEV. The CDR3 covers 14 residues, taking in both the cysteine and the phenylalanine. Here the CDR3 DNA is all that survives: 42 bases in frame from base 1. TCRbeta CDR3 regions were amplified from genomic DNA using the immunoSEQ Assay, a bias-controlled multiplex PCR. As for the authors' bioinformatics: Nucleated cell counts per sample were estimated from amplification of reference gene primers within the assay. Sequence reads were collapsed and filtered to measure the absolute abundance of every unique TCRbeta CDR3 rearrangement. For each sample, productive Simpson clonality was calculated as the square root of Simpson's diversity index over productive rearrangements. TCRdb provides this immuneACCESS table in a form limited to in-frame rearrangements. Some clones are lacking; in checked studies, under half of them reflect an unresolved V gene, and why the rest are absent is not known. V and J calls plus clone size are reproduced from that table; the DNA served to infer D and trimming. The sample yields around 250,000 clones; roughly nine tenths were counted once. The ten most abundant clones make up about 1.6% of the sample.

Another Seattle source contributed samples from volunteer blood donors who had recovered from COVID-19. Collaborating institutions collected whole blood in K2EDTA tubes following their own protocols. For TCRbeta analysis, collaborator samples were shipped as frozen whole blood, as isolated PBMCs, or as DNA extracted from either sample type. The sequencing input was peripheral blood. The chain uses TRBV27 and TRBJ1-4; TRBD1 might be the D gene, on 6 matching bases. The source is a woman between 55 and 75 years old who had recovered from COVID-19. This receptor has the CDR3 CASSFRGPKEKLFF. The DNA reads as follows: TGTGCCAGCAGTTTCAGGGGCCCTAAAGAAAAACTGTTTTTT.